One sample yielded the 11 T cell receptor beta chains listed below, sequenced in a study of cytomegalovirus exposure and HLA in healthy donors (dated by TCRdb to about 2017). The method was the immunoSEQ multiplex PCR assay. For the multiplex PCR, a mixture combining 60 forward primers for TCR Vbeta segments and 13 reverse primers for TCR Jbeta segments was used. Here the immuneACCESS table is served through TCRdb, limited to in-frame sequences with V and J called. Missing clones are a known gap in these copies; in checked studies unresolved V genes cover under half, and the rest lacks a known reason. The sample table holds about 100,000 clones, of which under 80% were seen once. The ten largest account for over 6% of the sample. The sequencing input was PBMCs. These receptors came from a man aged 35-49 years in good health and CMV-seropositive.

With respect to this clone: The sample has other DNA sequences that encode this CDR3 too. The chain has TRBV5-5 and TRBJ1-5, with D tentatively TRBD1 (5 bases). The ends were cut back, 2 bases at V and 7 bases at J, with 10 bases in the middle. Germline CDR1 reads SGHKS; CDR2 reads YYEKEE (reference sequence). The CDR3 runs 13 residues. CDR3 region: CASSFQGRQPQHF. The CDR3 nucleotides read TGTGCCAGCAGCTTCCAGGGCCGACAGCCCCAGCATTTT.

J is TRBJ1-2 and V is TRBV9; the match to TRBD1 covers 9 bases. Germline V lookup: CDR1 SGDLS, CDR2 YYNGEE. There are 14 residues in the CDR3. The ends lost 0 bases at V and 14 bases at J; junction bases unmatched: 11. The CDR3 sequence is CASSVATGGAGLTF. In DNA form, the CDR3 reads TGTGCCAGCAGCGTAGCTACAGGGGGCGCGGGTTTAACCTTC.

The chain joins TRBV6-5 to TRBJ2-5; TRBD2 might be the D (5 bases). The CDR3 is 12 amino acids. Trimming pared 6 bases from V and 7 bases from J, leaving 12 bases between. Germline-derived CDR1 and CDR2 are MNHEY and SVGAGI. The CDR3 sequence: CASRDSPGTQYF. The CDR3 DNA reads TGTGCCAGCAGGGACTCCCCCGGGACCCAGTACTTC.

The chain joins TRBV6-6 to TRBJ2-7, with 10 nucleotides matching TRBD2. The germline gives CDR1 MNHNY, CDR2 SVGAGI (reference sequence). The CDR3 length is 14 residues. After removal of 6 bases from V and 4 bases from J, the junction contained 6 bases not matched to a gene. CDR3 sequence: CASSISGGSYEQYF. CDR3 coding DNA: TGTGCCAGCAGCATTAGCGGGGGGTCATACGAGCAGTACTTC.

This clone appeared a few times. The V gene is TRBV7-2, the J gene TRBJ2-3, with D possibly matching TRBD2 (7 bases). Trimming took off 0 bases at V and 1 base at J, with 11 bases between the two ends. The CDR3 runs to 16 residues. Germline V gene data show CDR1 as SGHTA and CDR2 as FQGNSA. The CDR3 DNA sequence: TGTGCCAGCAGCTTAGCACGGGGGGCGCGCACAGATACGCAGTATTTT. Protein sequence: CASSLARGARTDTQYF.

The table lists this clone with a few counts. The chain joins TRBV27 to TRBJ2-5; TRBD2 matches at 10 bases. The DNA matches TRBJ2-7 better at its end, which makes the J call doubtful. Germline CDR1 is MNHEY and CDR2 is SMNVEV (reference sequence). This CDR3 contains 14 residues. The CDR3 DNA reads as TGTGCCAGCAGTTCCCCTAGCGGGAGCTACGAGCAGTACTTC. It translates to CASSSPSGSYEQYF.

The chain uses TRBV27 and TRBJ2-5; maybe TRBD2 (6 bases). The DNA end is a closer match to TRBJ2-7, so the J assignment may be wrong. There are 14 residues in the CDR3. In germline, CDR1 is MNHEY, CDR2 SMNVEV (reference sequence). CDR3 protein: CASSLWGGRDEQYF. CDR3 DNA sequence: TGTGCCAGCAGTTTATGGGGAGGCCGGGACGAGCAGTACTTC.

The rearrangement joins TRBV7-6 to TRBJ2-5; D is ambiguous. This CDR3 is built from 15 residues. Germline V lookup: CDR1 SGHVS, CDR2 FNYEAQ. Trimming took 5 bases from V and 5 from J, leaving 18 bases between them. CDR3 DNA sequence: TGTGCCAGCAGCCTTAGGATGGCCGGCAGGGAGACCCAGTACTTC. This codes for CASSLRMAGRETQYF.

The DNA for the CDR3 is TGTGCCAGCAGGACTGACCGGGACTCCTACGAGCAGTACTTC. Its translation is CASRTDRDSYEQYF. The chain is built from TRBV6-1 and TRBJ2-7; a weak D match, TRBD2 (5 bases). Germline loops: CDR1 MNHNS, CDR2 SASEGT. The CDR3 is made up of 14 amino acids. Trimming removed 6 bases from V and 0 bases from J, with 12 bases in between.

V is TRBV5-1 and J is TRBJ2-1, with 11 bases lining up with TRBD1. V trimming: 9 bases; J trimming: 10 bases; junction bases outside the gene matches: 9. Germline V gene sequence: CDR1 SGHRS, CDR2 YFSETQ. This CDR3 spans 13 amino acids. The CDR3, as DNA: TGCGCCACCCGCCGGGACAGGGGGGAAGAGCAGTTCTTC. It encodes CATRRDRGEEQFF.

The chain links TRBV7-6 to TRBJ2-5; 8 nucleotides line up with TRBD1. The V segment lost 4 bases and the J segment 4 bases; nucleotides outside the gene matches: 5. Germline V gene data show CDR1 as SGHVS and CDR2 as FNYEAQ. The length of the CDR3 is 14 residues. This CDR3 is CASSSRGQAETQYF. In DNA form, the CDR3 reads TGTGCCAGCAGCTCGCGGGGACAGGCAGAGACCCAGTACTTC.